The TCR beta chain under discussion was sequenced for a study of T cell responses to AZD1222 COVID-19 vaccine (TCRdb year 2021). Background for the entire study: TCR sequencing was performed for roughly 250 trial participants, of whom around 200 were given two doses of AZD1222 and around 25 were given two doses of MenACWY control vaccine. Enrollment into the trials was organized by age into subgroups of 18-55, 56-69 and 70-plus years, and those subgroups contained roughly 150, 30 and 60 TCR-sequenced participants, respectively. General findings and caveats noted by the study authors: Reportedly, almost half of the unique spike-specific TCRs recognized epitopes lying outside the regions that are mutated in the B.1.351 and B.1.1.7 variants. After two AZD1222 doses, spike-specific TCR breadth and depth were significantly higher than at day 0 and than in MenACWY recipients. Participants were mostly white British, with more females than males. The authors suggested clonal diversity may have been underestimated. Conclusions about previously exposed vaccinees are limited, since just six or seven AZD1222 recipients were seropositive for SARS-CoV-2 at baseline. The 56-69-year group was small, and its depth increase did not reach significance, likely because of low power. No day 14 peak-response samples were available, so repertoires were characterized only after the peak T cell response. The whole spike protein was spanned by vaccine-associated CD4 TCRs, and dominant responses were seen in regions 160-218 and 743-854.

Note on this clone: No antigen is known for it. No base qualities exist here, and no much larger clone lies one base off it.

The time point label corresponds to: about 28 days (+/-7) after the second vaccine dose. AZD1222 recipients given second doses at about 4 weeks or at about 12 weeks were pooled, since spike-specific TCR depth and breadth were not found to differ between the two schedules. Samples from vaccinated people were obtained from the UK trials COV001 and COV002, which included a single-blind randomized controlled phase 2/3 trial of AZD1222 (ChAdOx1 nCoV-19) in healthy adults. Trial participant PBMC samples were collected at day 0 and day 28 after the second dose for TCRbeta chain sequencing. The CDR3 regions of human TCRbeta chains were subjected to immunosequencing. In the original analysis: Repertoire TCRs were checked for matches against a reference library of SARS-CoV-2-specific TCRs that had been generated using the MIRA antigen-specificity platform. Breadth meant the fraction of unique TCRs that were SARS-CoV-2-associated, whereas depth meant the fraction of total T cells that were SARS-CoV-2-associated. Each spike-specific TCR was assigned to its reactive spike region and to a CD4 or CD8 class using the MIRA data. Log10-transformed breadth and depth values were compared by one-way ANOVA with Sidak's multiple comparisons tests. TCRdb mirrors the immuneACCESS table, restricted to in-frame sequences. Some clones are absent from its copies; in checked studies, under half trace to an unresolved V gene, and the reason for the others is unknown. V and J calls plus clone size are reproduced from that table; the DNA served to infer D and trimming. For this sample the table gives some 120,000 clones, of which roughly 84% were detected only once. Together, the top ten hold about 27% of the sample.

Cut back by 1 base and 5 bases, the V and J ends lie 14 bases apart. The germline V gene gives CDR1 as SGHRS and CDR2 as YFSETQ. Inclusive of the bounding cysteine and phenylalanine, the CDR3 is 15 residues long. Left in the record is the CDR3 DNA by itself, 45 bases read in frame from the first base. The rearrangement joined TRBV5-1 to TRBJ2-3, with TRBD2 perhaps the D gene, on 5 matching bases. The sequences come from peripheral blood, collected 28 days after the second AZD1222 dose. This sequence was found in an adult who received the AZD1222 COVID-19 vaccine. The nucleotides are TGCGCCAGCAGCTTGTTTGCGGGTGGTAAAGATACGCAGTATTTT. This yields the protein CASSLFAGGKDTQYF. The variable domain in full, with residues beyond the CDR3 obtained from the reference TRBV5-1 and TRBJ2-3 genes, is KAGVTQTPRYLIKTRGQQVTLSCSPISGHRSVSWYQQTPGQGLQFLFEYFSETQRNKGNFPGRFSGRQFSNSRSEMNVSTLELGDSALYLCASSLFAGGKDTQYFGPGTRLTVL.